This TCR beta chain comes out of a study of identical twins. The CDR3 spans 15 residues. V was shortened by 4 bases and J by 3 bases, with 14 bases between the two germline ends. Per the germline V gene, CDR1 is SGHDT and CDR2 is YYEEEE. TCRdb re-analysed the 5' RACE reads in MiXCR, keeping a single row per CDR3 protein. The sample contains fewer than 250,000 distinct CDR3 sequences, 9.4% of which appear only once. This chain joins TRBV5-6 and TRBJ2-4; weak D call: TRBD2 (7 bases). This TCR derives from a woman younger than 30 in good health. Material: memory (CD45RO+) T cells sorted from blood. The CDR3 DNA follows: TGTGCCAGCAGCCAACAGGGAGGGGTCAAAAACATTCAGTACTTC. Translated: CASSQQGGVKNIQYF. Based on the CDR3 plus reference TRBV5-6 and TRBJ2-4, the full variable domain is DAGVTQSPTHLIKTRGQQVTLRCSPKSGHDTVSWYQQALGQGPQFIFQYYEEEERQRGNFPDRFSGHQFPNYSSELNVNALLLGDSALYLCASSQQGGVKNIQYFGAGTRLSVL.